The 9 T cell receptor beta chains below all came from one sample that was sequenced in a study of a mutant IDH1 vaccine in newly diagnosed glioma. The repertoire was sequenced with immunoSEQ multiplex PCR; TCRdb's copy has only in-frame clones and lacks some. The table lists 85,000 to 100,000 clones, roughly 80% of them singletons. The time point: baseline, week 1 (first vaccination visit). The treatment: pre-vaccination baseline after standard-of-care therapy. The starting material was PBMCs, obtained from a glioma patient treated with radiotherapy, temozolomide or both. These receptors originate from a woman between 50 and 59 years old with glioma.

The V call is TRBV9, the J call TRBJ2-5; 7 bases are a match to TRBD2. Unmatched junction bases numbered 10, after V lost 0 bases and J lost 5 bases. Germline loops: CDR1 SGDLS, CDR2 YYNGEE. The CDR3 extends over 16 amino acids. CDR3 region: CASSVAPGAGQETQYF. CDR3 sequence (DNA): TGTGCCAGCAGCGTAGCCCCAGGAGCGGGGCAGGAGACCCAGTACTTC.

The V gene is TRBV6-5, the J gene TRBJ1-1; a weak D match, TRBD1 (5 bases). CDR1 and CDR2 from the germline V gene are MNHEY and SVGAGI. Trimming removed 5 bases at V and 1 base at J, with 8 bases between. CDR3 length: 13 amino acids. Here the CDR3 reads CASSTTGNTEAFF. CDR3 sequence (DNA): TGTGCCAGCAGTACTACAGGGAACACTGAAGCTTTCTTT.

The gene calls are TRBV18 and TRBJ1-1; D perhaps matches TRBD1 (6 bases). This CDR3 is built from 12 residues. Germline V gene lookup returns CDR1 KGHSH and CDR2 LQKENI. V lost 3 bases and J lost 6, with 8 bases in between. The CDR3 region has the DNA TGTGCCAGCTCACCGGACAGTTCTGAAGCTTTCTTT. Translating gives CASSPDSSEAFF.

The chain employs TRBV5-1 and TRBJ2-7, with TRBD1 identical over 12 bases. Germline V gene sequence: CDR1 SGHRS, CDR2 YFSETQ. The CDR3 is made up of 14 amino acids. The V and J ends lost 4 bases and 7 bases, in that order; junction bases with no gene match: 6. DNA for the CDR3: TGCGCCAGCAGCGAGGGGACAGGGGGCCGGGAGCAGTACTTC. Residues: CASSEGTGGREQYF.

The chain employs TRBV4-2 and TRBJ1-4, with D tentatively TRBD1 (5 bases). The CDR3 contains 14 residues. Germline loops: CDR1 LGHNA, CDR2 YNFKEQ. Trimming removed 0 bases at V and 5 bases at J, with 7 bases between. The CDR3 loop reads CASSQEAGNEKLFF. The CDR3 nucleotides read TGTGCCAGCAGCCAAGAGGCAGGGAATGAAAAACTGTTTTTT.

The CDR3 region has the DNA TGTGCCAGCAGTTCCCCGGGCCATAGCACAGATACGCAGTATTTT. It is translated as CASSSPGHSTDTQYF. The genes are TRBV6-1 and TRBJ2-3; D remains unclear. There are 15 residues in the CDR3. Per the germline V gene, CDR1 is MNHNS and CDR2 is SASEGT. The V gene lost 5 bases and the J gene lost 0 bases, with 12 bases spanning the gap.

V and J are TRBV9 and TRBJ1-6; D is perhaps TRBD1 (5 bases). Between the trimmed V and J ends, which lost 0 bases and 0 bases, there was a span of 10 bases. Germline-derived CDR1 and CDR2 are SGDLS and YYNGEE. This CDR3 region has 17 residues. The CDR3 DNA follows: TGTGCCAGCAGCGTAGGCTGGGGCAGCTCCTATAATTCACCCCTCCACTTT. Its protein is CASSVGWGSSYNSPLHF.

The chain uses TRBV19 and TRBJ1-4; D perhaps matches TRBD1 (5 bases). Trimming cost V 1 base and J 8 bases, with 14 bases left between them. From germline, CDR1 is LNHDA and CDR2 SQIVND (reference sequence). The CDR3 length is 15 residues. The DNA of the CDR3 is TGTGCCAGTAGTATAGCAGCAGGGTGGGGCGAAAAACTGTTTTTT. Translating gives CASSIAAGWGEKLFF.

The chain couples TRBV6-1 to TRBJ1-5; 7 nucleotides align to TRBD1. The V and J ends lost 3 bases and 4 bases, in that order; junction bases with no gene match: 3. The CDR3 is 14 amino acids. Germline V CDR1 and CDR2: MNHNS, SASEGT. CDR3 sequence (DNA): TGTGCCAGCAGTGACGGGACAGTAAATCAGCCCCAGCATTTT. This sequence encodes CASSDGTVNQPQHF.